The 15 T cell receptor beta chains given below trace back to one sample, sequenced in a study of technical replicates of blood from a handful of donors (dated by TCRdb to 2015 to 2018). Preparation of the library involved the immunoSEQ multiplex PCR assay. As stored in TCRdb, this immuneACCESS dataset retains in-frame rearrangements with V and J assigned. A fraction of the clones does not appear; measured against another copy, unresolved V genes explain less than half of the discrepancy, and the remainder lacks a known reason. Within this sample are about 75,000 clones, with approximately 96% of them counted one time only. The ten biggest clones cover roughly 0.17% of the sample. Material: T cells isolated from PBMCs. These receptor sequences come from a human donor in good health.

The chain has TRBV7-9 and TRBJ1-1; D call uncertain. CDR1 and CDR2 from the germline V gene are SEHNR and FQNEAQ (reference sequence). This CDR3 is built from 11 residues. Trimming cost V 5 bases and J 5 bases, with 6 bases left between them. This CDR3 is CASSPGTEAFF. The CDR3 bases are TGTGCCAGCAGCCCCGGGACTGAAGCTTTCTTT.

J is TRBJ2-3 and V is TRBV4-2; 8 bases match TRBD2. The V gene end was trimmed by 4 bases and the J gene end by 4 bases; junction bases not matched to a gene: 7. This CDR3 contains 15 residues. Germline loops: CDR1 LGHNA, CDR2 YNFKEQ. The CDR3 here is CASSPSAGGPDTQYF. CDR3 sequence (DNA): TGTGCCAGCAGCCCCTCCGCGGGGGGACCAGATACGCAGTATTTT.

The chain combines TRBV5-1 with TRBJ1-1; D may be TRBD1 (6 bases). In germline, CDR1 is SGHRS, CDR2 YFSETQ. Trimming cost V 2 bases and J 3 bases, with 14 bases left between them. The CDR3 covers 15 residues. In nucleotides, the CDR3 is TGCGCCAGCAGCTTAATTTTTGGGGGCGACACTGAAGCTTTCTTT. It specifies CASSLIFGGDTEAFF.

This chain links TRBV15 with TRBJ2-7, with 7 bases that match TRBD2. Germline assignment: CDR1 LNHNV and CDR2 YYDKDF (reference sequence). The CDR3 length is 14 residues. After removal of 5 bases from V and 6 bases from J, the junction contained 10 bases not matched to a gene. This CDR3 reads CATSVGREGSEQYF. The CDR3 nucleotides read TGTGCCACCAGCGTAGGGAGGGAGGGCAGCGAGCAGTACTTC. The complete variable domain, with remaining parts taken from reference TRBV15 and TRBJ2-7, reads DAMVIQNPRYQVTQFGKPVTLSCSQTLNHNVMYWYQQKSSQAPKLLFHYYDKDFNNEADTPDNFQSRRPNTSFCFLDIRSPGLGDTAMYLCATSVGREGSEQYFGPGTRLTVT.

Of note for this clone: One junction end disagrees with the germline gene, perhaps due to a read error. Other DNA sequences of this sample code for an identical CDR3. This chain connects TRBV5-4 to TRBJ1-1; tentatively, D is TRBD1 (6 bases). Per the germline V gene, CDR1 is SGHNT and CDR2 is YYREEE (reference sequence). The CDR3 has 15 residues. The CDR3 nucleotides read TGTGCCAGCAGCTTGGATCAGGGGCCCTACGCTGAGGCTTTCTTT. It specifies CASSLDQGPYAEAFF.

The chain uses TRBV6-4 and TRBJ1-5, with a weak D call TRBD1 (6 bases). The ends were cut back, 0 bases at V and 7 bases at J, with 16 bases in the middle. This CDR3 comprises 16 residues. Germline values: CDR1 MRHNA, CDR2 SNTAGT. The CDR3 bases are TGTGCCAGCAGTGACTCTCTCCAGGGGAAGGGACAGCCCCAGCATTTT. The encoded protein is CASSDSLQGKGQPQHF.

The chain is built from TRBV7-2 and TRBJ2-5; D uncertain. Germline CDR1 is SGHTA and CDR2 is FQGNSA. The V end lost 5 bases, the J end lost 2 bases, and 12 bases lay between the germline ends. This CDR3 is 14 amino acids long. As DNA, the CDR3 is TGTGCCAGCAGCCCCCCTGGGCAGCAAGAGACCCAGTACTTC. It yields the protein CASSPPGQQETQYF.

The chain couples TRBV6-1 to TRBJ2-7; 9 positions match TRBD2. The trim removed 4 bases at V and 0 bases at J, leaving 7 bases unmatched. This CDR3 is built from 16 residues. Germline V gene lookup returns CDR1 MNHNS and CDR2 SASEGT. The CDR3 coding sequence is TGTGCCAGCAGTGCAACCCTAGCGGGAAACTCCTACGAGCAGTACTTC. This codes for CASSATLAGNSYEQYF.

The chain has TRBV29-1 and TRBJ2-5; TRBD2 matches at 10 bases. After removal of 1 base from V and 4 bases from J, the junction contained 3 bases not matched to a gene. The germline gives CDR1 SQVTM, CDR2 ANQGSEA. This CDR3 has 14 amino acids. CDR3 bases: TGCAGCGTTGAAGGGACTAGCGGCCTAGAGACCCAGTACTTC. Translation gives CSVEGTSGLETQYF.

The chain joins TRBV18 to TRBJ2-3; D call uncertain. V was trimmed by 0 bases and J by 3 bases, leaving 4 bases between them. The CDR3 extends over 13 amino acids. Germline V gives CDR1 KGHSH, CDR2 LQKENI. The CDR3 here is CASSPPSTDTQYF. The CDR3 bases are TGTGCCAGCTCACCACCGTCAACAGATACGCAGTATTTT.

The chain recombines TRBV5-6 with TRBJ2-3; TRBD2 agrees at 11 bases. J was trimmed by 5 bases and V by 4 bases; bases with no gene match: 9. Germline-derived CDR1 and CDR2 are SGHDT and YYEEEE. This CDR3 contains 16 residues. This CDR3 is CASSTGLAALGDTQYF. Written as DNA, the CDR3 is TGTGCCAGCAGCACGGGACTAGCGGCTTTAGGAGATACGCAGTATTTT.

The chain couples TRBV6-1 to TRBJ2-5; D is possibly TRBD2 (5 bases). The germline V and J ends were trimmed by 6 bases and 1 base, with 15 bases remaining between them. The germline V gene has CDR1 MNHNS and CDR2 SASEGT. CDR3 length: 15 amino acids. The CDR3 DNA reads as TGTGCCAGCAGACATACCGTAGCGCGCCAAGAGACCCAGTACTTC. This sequence encodes CASRHTVARQETQYF.

This rearrangement joins TRBV5-1 to TRBJ1-5; a weak D match, TRBD1 (5 bases). CDR1 is SGHRS, CDR2 YFSETQ, per germline. With 0 bases removed from V and 1 base from J, the gap between germline ends came to 8 bases. The CDR3 contains 15 residues. CDR3: CASSLVGGSNQPQHF. For the CDR3, the DNA is TGCGCCAGCAGCTTGGTCGGGGGAAGCAATCAGCCCCAGCATTTT. Full variable domain (missing parts from reference TRBV5-1 and TRBJ1-5): KAGVTQTPRYLIKTRGQQVTLSCSPISGHRSVSWYQQTPGQGLQFLFEYFSETQRNKGNFPGRFSGRQFSNSRSEMNVSTLELGDSALYLCASSLVGGSNQPQHFGDGTRLSIL.

The chain joins TRBV6-5 to TRBJ1-4; no definite D call. This CDR3 spans 14 amino acids. V was cut by 0 bases and J by 10 bases, with 12 bases left in between. The V gene's germline CDR1 is MNHEY and CDR2 SVGAGI. In DNA, the CDR3 is TGTGCCAGCAGTTACTCGATAATCAGCGGAAAACTGTTTTTT. Translated, it gives CASSYSIISGKLFF.

The chain recombines TRBV6-5 with TRBJ2-2; D is perhaps TRBD1 (6 bases). The germline V gene encodes CDR1 MNHEY and CDR2 SVGAGI. This CDR3 is built from 15 residues. With 2 bases removed from V and 6 bases from J, the gap between germline ends came to 13 bases. The CDR3 coding sequence is TGTGCCAGCAGTTACCAGGGGACATTTTCCGGGGAGCTGTTTTTT. It yields the protein CASSYQGTFSGELFF.